A single sample is the source of the 7 T cell receptor beta chains below, sequenced in a study of PD-1 blockade in classical Hodgkin lymphoma (dated by TCRdb to about 2020). The library relied on the immunoSEQ multiplex PCR assay. In TCRdb, the immuneACCESS table is reduced to in-frame sequences with V and J assigned. These tables do not hold every clone; where another copy was compared, an unresolved V gene accounts for under half, and the others remain unexplained. The sample table holds about 21,000 clones, of which over 70% were seen once. The top ten constitute about 19% of the sample. The time point label, as the study defines it: cycle 4 day 1 (C4D1), after more than five weeks of nivolumab. Relapse after autologous stem cell transplantation had occurred in all trial patients, and cohorts A, B and C were distinguished by prior brentuximab vedotin exposure. The sequencing here drew on peripheral blood mononuclear cells (PBMCs), taken before the fourth cycle of nivolumab. All receptors come from a human donor with classical Hodgkin lymphoma.

V is TRBV14 and J is TRBJ2-1, with unresolved D. The germline V and J ends were trimmed by 3 bases and 4 bases, with 7 bases remaining between them. The CDR3 is 13 amino acids. In germline, CDR1 is SGHDN, CDR2 FVKESK. CDR3 sequence: CASSHGTYNEQFF. CDR3 sequence (DNA): TGTGCCAGCAGCCACGGCACATACAATGAGCAGTTCTTC.

This chain uses TRBV11-2 with TRBJ2-1; 13 bases align to TRBD2. The germline V gene encodes CDR1 SGHAT and CDR2 FQNNGV. The CDR3 length is 19 residues. Germline trimming cut 1 base from V and 5 bases from J; bases unmatched to any gene: 11. The DNA of the CDR3 is TGTGCCAGCAGCTTAGCCTCGCGGACTAGCGGGAGTGTCCACAATGAGCAGTTCTTC. Its protein product is CASSLASRTSGSVHNEQFF.

V gene TRBV29-1 combines with J gene TRBJ2-1, with D possibly being TRBD2 (6 bases). The CDR3 covers 12 residues. Germline CDR1 reads SQVTM; CDR2 reads ANQGSEA. The V end was cut by 7 bases, the J end by 5 bases, with 12 bases between. The CDR3 DNA is TGCAGCGCTGGAGCGGGCAACAATGAGCAGTTCTTC. Its protein product is CSAGAGNNEQFF.

The chain carries TRBV7-9 and TRBJ2-7, with D possibly matching TRBD2 (7 bases). Germline CDR1 is SEHNR and CDR2 is FQNEAQ (reference sequence). V gave up 3 bases and J gave up 3 bases, with 15 bases separating them. The CDR3 contains 15 residues. CDR3 sequence: CASSLGGGTLYEQYF. CDR3 nucleotides: TGTGCCAGCAGCTTGGGGGGAGGGACACTCTACGAGCAGTACTTC.

The gene calls are TRBV15 and TRBJ1-4; 9 bases map to TRBD1. This CDR3 is 15 amino acids long. The ends lost 8 bases at V and 8 bases at J; junction bases unmatched: 12. Germline V lookup: CDR1 LNHNV, CDR2 YYDKDF (reference sequence). CDR3 sequence reads: CATGDREILSEKLFF. In DNA form, the CDR3 reads TGTGCCACCGGGGACAGGGAAATTCTTTCCGAAAAACTGTTTTTT.

This clone was recorded once. The chain employs TRBV19 and TRBJ2-4; the match to TRBD2 covers 10 bases. Looked up from germline, CDR1 is LNHDA and CDR2 is SQIVND (reference sequence). Trimming removed 5 bases from V and 4 bases from J; junction bases left unmatched: 14. The CDR3 is 18 residues long. CDR3 bases: TGTGCCAGTAGTCCACTGGGGGCTAGCGGGAGTATGAAAAACATTCAGTACTTC. Protein: CASSPLGASGSMKNIQYF.

This chain connects TRBV11-2 to TRBJ2-2, with TRBD1 matching over 9 bases. In germline, CDR1 is SGHAT, CDR2 FQNNGV. With 0 bases clipped from V and 1 base from J, the junction kept 3 bases outside the gene matches. The CDR3 contains 17 residues. DNA of the CDR3: TGTGCCAGCAGCTTAGAGGTGGGACAGGGGAACACCGGGGAGCTGTTTTTT. Amino acids: CASSLEVGQGNTGELFF. Full variable domain (rest looked up from reference TRBV11-2 and TRBJ2-2): EAGVAQSPRYKIIEKRQSVAFWCNPISGHATLYWYQQILGQGPKLLIQFQNNGVVDDSQLPKDRFSAERLKGVDSTLKIQPAKLEDSAVYLCASSLEVGQGNTGELFFGEGSRLTVL.